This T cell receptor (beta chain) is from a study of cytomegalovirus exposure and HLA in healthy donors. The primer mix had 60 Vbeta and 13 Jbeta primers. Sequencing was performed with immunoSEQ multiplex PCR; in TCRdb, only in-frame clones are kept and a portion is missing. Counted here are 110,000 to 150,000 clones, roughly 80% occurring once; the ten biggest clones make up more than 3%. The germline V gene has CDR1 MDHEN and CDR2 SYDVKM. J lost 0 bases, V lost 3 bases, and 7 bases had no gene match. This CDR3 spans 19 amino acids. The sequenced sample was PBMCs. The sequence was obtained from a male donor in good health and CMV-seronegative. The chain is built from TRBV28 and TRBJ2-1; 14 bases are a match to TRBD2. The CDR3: CASSFAGLAGEGSYNEQFF. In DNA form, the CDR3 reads TGTGCCAGCAGTTTTGCGGGACTAGCGGGAGAAGGCTCCTACAATGAGCAGTTCTTC.